These 10 T cell receptor beta chains originate from one sample sequenced in a study of tumor-infiltrating lymphocytes in primary liver carcinoma. Blood RNA was derived from unsorted whole blood, and germline DNA was extracted too. With a constant-region primer, TCR beta cDNA was made from approximately 520 ng of total RNA. It was through three nested multiplex PCR rounds of slightly modified ARM-PCR that TCR beta libraries arose. TRBV1-TRBV30 forward primers and a C-beta reverse primer were used in the first two PCR rounds, which each ran for approximately 11 cycles. TCRdb recomputed calls from the multiplex PCR reads with MiXCR, one row per CDR3 protein. The sample consists of almost 200,000 distinct CDR3 sequences, about 61% of them appearing once. Input material: peripheral blood. The receptor source for this set is a woman in her sixties or seventies with primary liver carcinoma and hepatitis B virus infection.

V gene TRBV5-4 combines with J gene TRBJ2-1; D uncertain. Trimming cost V 0 bases and J 7 bases, with 14 bases left between them. Germline values: CDR1 SGHNT, CDR2 YYREEE (reference sequence). The CDR3 is 15 residues long. The chain's CDR3 is CASSLGPDLVNEQFF. CDR3 DNA: TGTGCCAGCAGCTTGGGACCGGACCTGGTAAATGAGCAGTTCTTC.

As to this clonotype: A much bigger clone sits one base away, suggesting this may be a read error. This chain links TRBV6-2 or TRBV6-3 with TRBJ1-1, with no clear D. Germline V gene lookup returns CDR1 MNHEY and CDR2 SVGEGT. The CDR3 length is 13 residues. CDR3 in amino acids: CTSSYRENTEAFF. The CDR3 coding sequence is TGTACCAGCAGTTACCGGGAGAACACTGAAGCTTTCTTT.

Regarding this clonotype: This may be a read error, as it is one base from a much larger clone. The chain recombines TRBV7-9 with TRBJ1-1, with D possibly TRBD1 on 6 matching bases. V was pared by 5 bases and J by 1 base, with 17 bases between. CDR1 is SEHNR and CDR2 is FQNEAQ in the germline V gene (reference sequence). The length of the CDR3 is 16 residues. This CDR3 is CASSRGDILSNTEAFF. The CDR3 DNA reads TGTGCCAGCAGCCGGGGGGACATTCTGTCGAACACTGAAGCTTTCTTT. Full variable domain (rest looked up from reference TRBV7-9 and TRBJ1-1): DTGVSQNPRHKITKRGQNVTFRCDPISEHNRLYWYRQTLGQGPEFLTYFQNEAQLEKSRLLSDRFSAERPKGSFSTLEIQRTEQGDSAMYLCASSRGDILSNTEAFFGQGTRLTVV.

This clonotype has only one observation. V usage is TRBV28 and J usage is TRBJ2-3, with 14 nucleotides matching TRBD2. V dropped 4 bases and J dropped 6; count of bases not matched to a gene: 6. The CDR3 has 16 amino acids. Germline loops: CDR1 MDHEN, CDR2 SYDVKM. The CDR3 sequence: CASSSTSGRDRDTQYF. The CDR3 nucleotides read TGTGCCAGCAGTTCGACTAGCGGGAGGGACCGGGATACGCAGTATTTT.

This clonotype turned up a few times. The chain joins TRBV28 to TRBJ1-5; 7 bases line up with TRBD1. The J segment lost 3 bases and the V segment lost 5 bases, leaving 10 bases of the junction unmatched. The length of the CDR3 is 16 residues. Germline V gives CDR1 MDHEN, CDR2 SYDVKM. DNA of the CDR3: TGTGCCAGCAGTCCAACCGCGGGACAGATCAATCAGCCCCAGCATTTT. It codes for CASSPTAGQINQPQHF.

The J gene is TRBJ1-5, the V gene TRBV7-8, with D possibly TRBD1 on 5 matching bases. Germline V lookup: CDR1 SGHVS, CDR2 FQNEAQ. The CDR3 has 16 residues. The V gene lost 2 bases and the J gene lost 2 bases, with 13 bases spanning the gap. CDR3 in DNA: TGTGCCAGCAGCTTATTGAGGATAGGGGGCAATCAGCCCCAGCATTTT. This codes for CASSLLRIGGNQPQHF.

This clonotype was seen a few times. The CDR3 DNA follows: TGTGCCAGCAAGGGGCGGACTGAAGCTTTCTTT. This translates into CASKGRTEAFF. The V gene is TRBV13, the J gene TRBJ1-1; TRBD1 might be the D (5 bases). CDR3 length: 11 residues. CDR1 PRHDT and CDR2 FYEKMQ come from the germline V gene (reference sequence). The V end was cut by 7 bases, the J end by 5 bases, with 8 bases between. The variable domain in full, with the rest retrieved from reference TRBV13 and TRBJ1-1, is AAGVIQSPRHLIKEKRETATLKCYPIPRHDTVYWYQQGPGQDPQFLISFYEKMQSDKGSIPDRFSAQQFSDYHSELNMSSLELGDSALYFCASKGRTEAFFGQGTRLTVV.

This clonotype occurred many times. This sequence joins TRBV29-1 and TRBJ2-4, with D perhaps matching TRBD2 (6 bases). The CDR3 consists of 13 residues. Trimming cost V 3 bases and J 5 bases, with 11 bases left between them. Germline V lookup: CDR1 SQVTM, CDR2 ANQGSEA. The CDR3: CSVDSGVQNIQYF. The DNA of the CDR3 is TGCAGCGTTGATTCGGGGGTGCAAAACATTCAGTACTTC.

This clonotype was seen at least ten times. V gene TRBV7-8 combines with J gene TRBJ2-1, with D unclear. The germline V gene encodes CDR1 SGHVS and CDR2 FQNEAQ. V shed 2 bases and J shed 6 bases, with 8 bases lying between them. CDR3 length: 13 residues. The CDR3 DNA is TGTGCCAGCAGCTTAAGGATTGGCAATGAGCAGTTCTTC. Protein sequence: CASSLRIGNEQFF.

For this clonotype: A much larger clone is a single base away; this may be a read error. Because the CDR3 is missing its conserved closing phenylalanine or tryptophan, this is likely a read error. The chain has TRBV11-2 and TRBJ1-6, with a possible D match to TRBD1 (6 bases). Deletions cut 2 bases from V and 9 bases from J, with 8 bases between. Per germline, CDR1 SGHAT and CDR2 FQNNGV. This CDR3 comprises 13 residues. Here the CDR3 reads CASSLWGASPLHL. CDR3 nucleotide sequence: TGTGCCAGCAGCTTATGGGGGGCTTCACCCCTCCACCTT.